The TCR beta chain under discussion was sequenced for a study of T cell responses to AZD1222 COVID-19 vaccine. Notes on the study in general: Across the whole spike, CD4 TCRs peaked at regions 160-218 and 743-854. In all cases, repertoires were sampled only after the peak T cell response.

Note on this clone: Antigen: not known.

Sequencing used immunoSEQ multiplex PCR; TCRdb keeps in-frame clones, though not all of them. The data show about 200,000 clones, 88% seen once. This CDR3 contains 14 residues. The V end lost 6 bases, the J end lost 1 base, and 12 bases lay between the germline ends. The germline V gene encodes CDR1 SNHLY and CDR2 FYNNEI. J is TRBJ1-1 and V is TRBV2; D is uncertain. This sequence was found in an adult in good health. The specimen was peripheral blood, collected on day 0 of AZD1222 vaccination. DNA of the CDR3: TGTGCCAGCAGACATGACGGGGAGAACACTGAAGCTTTCTTT. Protein: CASRHDGENTEAFF.